The 31 T cell receptor beta chains reported below all come from one sample, sequenced in a study of OX40 agonist ivuxolimab in advanced cancers. Data came from immunoSEQ multiplex PCR; TCRdb stores just in-frame clones and leaves some out. The sample comprises 35,000 to 40,000 clones, about 80% of which are singletons, and approximately 9.8% rests with the top ten. The sequenced sample was CD4+ or CD8+ T cells sorted from blood, obtained in a trial of the OX40 agonist ivuxolimab. The receptor set was obtained from an adult with an advanced solid tumor such as melanoma, head and neck, liver or kidney cancer.

This rearrangement joins TRBV5-4 to TRBJ2-2; D possibly uses TRBD1 or TRBD2 (6 bases each). The V gene lost 4 bases and the J gene lost 5 bases, with 12 bases spanning the gap. The CDR3 contains 14 residues. The V gene's germline CDR1 is SGHNT and CDR2 YYREEE (reference sequence). The CDR3 reads CASSGGLATGELFF. CDR3 DNA: TGTGCCAGCAGCGGGGGCCTAGCGACCGGGGAGCTGTTTTTT.

The genes are TRBV7-8 and TRBJ1-5; D possibly corresponds to TRBD1 (6 bases). Trimming left V 2 bases short and J 6 bases short, with 11 bases between. The CDR3 runs to 14 residues. Germline loops: CDR1 SGHVS, CDR2 FQNEAQ. CDR3: CASSLQGFGQPQHF. CDR3 nucleotide sequence: TGTGCCAGCAGCTTACAGGGGTTTGGTCAGCCCCAGCATTTT.

The chain recombines TRBV30 with TRBJ2-7; D possibly corresponds to TRBD2 (5 bases). This CDR3 is built from 12 residues. Germline-derived CDR1 and CDR2 are GTSNPN and SVGIG (reference sequence). The V end lost 3 bases, the J end lost 9 bases, and 15 bases lay between the germline ends. This CDR3 reads CAWRKVAGVQYF. The CDR3 coding sequence is TGTGCCTGGAGGAAAGTCGCGGGTGTGCAGTACTTC.

The rearrangement uses TRBV7-9 and TRBJ1-3; no clear D. Per the germline V gene, CDR1 is SEHNR and CDR2 is FQNEAQ (reference sequence). The CDR3 loop spans 16 amino acids. Trimming left V 0 bases short and J 0 bases short, with 9 bases between. CDR3 DNA: TGTGCCAGCAGCTTAGCTTTAGGGTACTCTGGAAACACCATATATTTT. It is translated as CASSLALGYSGNTIYF. Combining the CDR3 with reference TRBV7-9 and TRBJ1-3 gives the whole variable domain DTGVSQNPRHKITKRGQNVTFRCDPISEHNRLYWYRQTLGQGPEFLTYFQNEAQLEKSRLLSDRFSAERPKGSFSTLEIQRTEQGDSAMYLCASSLALGYSGNTIYFGEGSWLTVV.

As to this clone: Compared with germline, one end of the junction differs, possibly owing to a read error. The chain combines TRBV5-1 with TRBJ2-1; possibly TRBD1 or TRBD2 for D (5 bases each). Germline CDR1 SGHRS, CDR2 YFSETQ. There are 14 residues in the CDR3. The CDR3 nucleotides are TGCGCCTGCCGGGTGGGGGATGCCTACTATGAGCAGTTCTTC. It is translated as CACRVGDAYYEQFF.

V usage is TRBV19 and J usage is TRBJ2-2; TRBD1 agrees at 8 bases. CDR3 length equals 14 residues. J lost 0 bases, V lost 9 bases, and 3 bases had no gene match. Looked up from germline, CDR1 is LNHDA and CDR2 is SQIVND (reference sequence). DNA of the CDR3: TGTGCCAGCTCAGGGGGCGCGAACACCGGGGAGCTGTTTTTT. Translated, it gives CASSGGANTGELFF.

This clone occurred a few times. The CDR3 loop reads CASGSQGRGNTIYF. The CDR3 DNA is TGTGCTAGTGGTTCCCAGGGTAGGGGAAACACCATATATTTT. The chain has TRBV12-5 and TRBJ1-3, with a weak D call TRBD1 (5 bases). The CDR3 has 14 residues. Germline CDR1 is LGHNT and CDR2 is FRNRAP. V was shortened by 4 bases and J by 4 bases, with 11 bases between the two germline ends.

The rearrangement uses TRBV9 and TRBJ2-5; D unclear. Trimming removed 3 bases at V and 0 bases at J, with 9 bases between. Per the germline V gene, CDR1 is SGDLS and CDR2 is YYNGEE. The CDR3 totals 14 residues. The CDR3 protein is CASSATAYQETQYF. As DNA, the CDR3 is TGTGCCAGCAGCGCCACTGCGTACCAAGAGACCCAGTACTTC.

The chain joins TRBV9 to TRBJ2-5; 12 nucleotides match TRBD2. The CDR3 is made up of 16 amino acids. In germline, CDR1 is SGDLS, CDR2 YYNGEE. With V trimmed by 3 bases and J by 5 bases, 8 bases remained unmatched. In DNA, the CDR3 is TGTGCCAGCAGCGAAGTCCCCCTAGCGGGAGGGGAGACCCAGTACTTC. Translated, it gives CASSEVPLAGGETQYF.

The CDR3 is CASSDPGAKNIQYF. CDR3 DNA: TGTGCCAGTAGTGACCCAGGGGCTAAAAACATTCAGTACTTC. The chain carries TRBV19 and TRBJ2-4, with D possibly being TRBD1 (6 bases). Looked up from germline, CDR1 is LNHDA and CDR2 is SQIVND (reference sequence). The V end lost 5 bases, the J end lost 4 bases, and 12 bases lay between the germline ends. The CDR3 loop spans 14 amino acids.

The chain joins TRBV7-2 to TRBJ2-1; D unclear. V lost 1 base and J lost 9, with 7 bases in between. From germline, CDR1 is SGHTA and CDR2 FQGNSA. The CDR3 spans 12 residues. The DNA of the CDR3 is TGTGCCAGCAGCTTAGATATAGGTGAGCAGTTCTTC. This sequence encodes CASSLDIGEQFF. The variable domain in full, with the rest retrieved from reference TRBV7-2 and TRBJ2-1, is GAGVSQSPSNKVTEKGKDVELRCDPISGHTALYWYRQSLGQGLEFLIYFQGNSAPDKSGLPSDRFSAERTGGSVSTLTIQRTQQEDSAVYLCASSLDIGEQFFGPGTRLTVL.

This clone appeared a single time. The rearrangement joins TRBV5-1 to TRBJ2-5; maybe TRBD2 (5 bases). Germline CDR1 and CDR2: SGHRS and YFSETQ. The CDR3 sequence is 15 residues long. The V end lost 7 bases, the J end lost 5 bases, and 21 bases lay between the germline ends. The CDR3 coding sequence is TGCGCCAGCCTTGCGAATAAGAGGGATCTGGAGACCCAGTACTTC. It specifies CASLANKRDLETQYF. The variable domain in full, with the rest retrieved from reference TRBV5-1 and TRBJ2-5, is KAGVTQTPRYLIKTRGQQVTLSCSPISGHRSVSWYQQTPGQGLQFLFEYFSETQRNKGNFPGRFSGRQFSNSRSEMNVSTLELGDSALYLCASLANKRDLETQYFGPGTRLLVL.

The CDR3 nucleotides are TGTGCCAGCAGTCCGGAGGGCAGGGGAACCTATGGCTACACCTTC. Amino acid sequence: CASSPEGRGTYGYTF. The chain carries TRBV6-6 and TRBJ1-2; D is possibly TRBD1 (6 bases). Germline lookup yields CDR1 MNHNY and CDR2 SVGAGI (reference sequence). With 5 bases removed from V and 4 bases from J, the gap between germline ends came to 17 bases. The CDR3 consists of 15 residues.

The rearrangement uses TRBV7-6 and TRBJ2-7, with D perhaps TRBD1 or TRBD2 (7 bases each). This CDR3 has 14 residues. Trimming cost V 4 bases and J 3 bases, with 13 bases left between them. Germline values: CDR1 SGHVS, CDR2 FNYEAQ. The CDR3 DNA reads TGTGCCAGCAGCTCAGACAGGGAGGGCTACGAGCAGTACTTC. Translating it yields CASSSDREGYEQYF.

The chain links TRBV28 to TRBJ1-2; D perhaps matches TRBD1 (5 bases). Trimming took off 5 bases at V and 6 bases at J, with 16 bases between the two ends. This CDR3 has 14 residues. The germline V gene encodes CDR1 MDHEN and CDR2 SYDVKM. In nucleotides, the CDR3 is TGTGCCAGCAGTACTCAGGGAAGGGCTCATGGCTACACCTTC. It is translated as CASSTQGRAHGYTF.

J is TRBJ1-2 and V is TRBV6-6, with unresolved D. CDR1 and CDR2 (germline): MNHNY, SVGAGI (reference sequence). CDR3 size: 14 residues. V lost 6 bases to trimming and J lost 7 bases, with 18 bases between them. DNA of the CDR3: TGTGCCAGCAGGGACCTAGTGGGTTTGCGTGGCTACACCTTC. Its translation is CASRDLVGLRGYTF.

Here the CDR3 DNA reads TGTGCCAGCAGCTTAGTCGGTCCCTACGAGCAGTACTTC. This codes for CASSLVGPYEQYF. The V and J genes are TRBV11-2 and TRBJ2-7; D is undetermined. Between the trimmed V and J ends, which lost 1 base and 2 bases, there was a span of 6 bases. Germline CDR1 SGHAT, CDR2 FQNNGV. The CDR3 has 13 residues.

The chain joins TRBV6-1 to TRBJ2-7, with 7 positions matching TRBD2. Looked up from germline, CDR1 is MNHNS and CDR2 is SASEGT. This CDR3 is 13 amino acids long. J lost 3 bases, V lost 10 bases, and 9 bases had no gene match. The CDR3 loop reads CATGGRYDYEQYF. DNA for the CDR3: TGTGCCACCGGCGGGAGATACGACTACGAGCAGTACTTC.

This chain joins TRBV5-1 and TRBJ1-3, with D uncertain. Germline CDR1 SGHRS, CDR2 YFSETQ. This CDR3 has 14 residues. The V end was cut by 0 bases, the J end by 1 base, with 5 bases between. CDR3 coding DNA: TGCGCCAGCAGCTTGGGGGAGTCTGGAAACACCATATATTTT. Amino acid sequence: CASSLGESGNTIYF.

The V call is TRBV2, the J call TRBJ2-7; a possible D gene is TRBD2 (5 bases). The CDR3 totals 15 residues. Trimming took off 8 bases at V and 0 bases at J, with 17 bases between the two ends. Looked up from germline, CDR1 is SNHLY and CDR2 is FYNNEI. The CDR3 coding sequence is TGTGCCAGCTCTCTAGGAGGCCTTGGCTCCTACGAGCAGTACTTC. This translates into CASSLGGLGSYEQYF. The full variable domain, with the rest looked up from reference TRBV2 and TRBJ2-7, is EPEVTQTPSHQVTQMGQEVILRCVPISNHLYFYWYRQILGQKVEFLVSFYNNEISEKSEIFDDQFSVERPDGSNFTLKIRSTKLEDSAMYFCASSLGGLGSYEQYFGPGTRLTVT.

This clone is medium-sized within its sample. The chain combines TRBV5-4 with TRBJ1-2; a possible D gene is TRBD1 (5 bases). The CDR3 is 14 amino acids. V was trimmed by 0 bases and J by 2 bases, leaving 8 bases between them. CDR1 is SGHNT, CDR2 YYREEE, per germline (reference sequence). As DNA, the CDR3 is TGTGCCAGCAGCTTGGGCCAGGGAAACTATGGCTACACCTTC. It codes for CASSLGQGNYGYTF.

The CDR3 spells CASSQGWGSLEAFF. The CDR3 DNA follows: TGCGCCAGCAGCCAAGGATGGGGGAGTTTAGAAGCTTTCTTT. The chain has TRBV4-1 and TRBJ1-1; TRBD1 is a possible D gene (5 bases). Germline CDR1 MGHRA, CDR2 YSYEKL. Trimming took off 1 base at V and 8 bases at J, with 14 bases between the two ends. CDR3 size: 14 residues.

The chain couples TRBV28 to TRBJ2-5; a weak D match, TRBD2 (5 bases). The end of the DNA is better explained by TRBJ2-7, so the J call may be wrong. Germline V gene sequence: CDR1 MDHEN, CDR2 SYDVKM. The CDR3 contains 14 residues. In DNA form, the CDR3 reads TGTGCCAGCATTTCGGGATCCTCTCCCTACGAGCAGTACTTC. Residues: CASISGSSPYEQYF.

This chain uses TRBV13 with TRBJ2-7, with TRBD1 identical over 10 bases. The J segment lost 1 base and the V segment lost 4 bases, leaving 7 bases of the junction unmatched. CDR3 size: 16 residues. CDR1 PRHDT and CDR2 FYEKMQ come from the germline V gene (reference sequence). Here the CDR3 DNA reads TGTGCCAGCAGCTCCCCCCGGACAGGGGGATCCTACGAGCAGTACTTC. Translated, it gives CASSSPRTGGSYEQYF.

This chain links TRBV7-2 with TRBJ2-3; 10 bases match TRBD2. The V segment lost 3 bases and the J segment 2 bases; nucleotides outside the gene matches: 8. The germline V gene has CDR1 SGHTA and CDR2 FQGNSA. The CDR3 covers 17 residues. The CDR3 DNA is TGTGCCAGCAGCTTGACTTTAGCGGGGGGCCACACAGATACGCAGTATTTT. It translates to CASSLTLAGGHTDTQYF.

The V call is TRBV28, the J call TRBJ2-7, with 9 bases identical to TRBD1. Germline V gene lookup returns CDR1 MDHEN and CDR2 SYDVKM. The length of the CDR3 is 14 residues. V lost 6 bases, J lost 7 bases, and 10 bases stayed unmatched. CDR3 in amino acids: CASSPGQGKREQYF. For the CDR3, the DNA is TGTGCCAGCAGCCCTGGACAGGGGAAAAGAGAGCAGTACTTC.

V usage is TRBV7-8 and J usage is TRBJ1-5, with TRBD1 as a possible D gene (6 bases). The V gene's germline CDR1 is SGHVS and CDR2 FQNEAQ. This CDR3 has 20 amino acids. V lost 5 bases and J lost 0, with 26 bases in between. The CDR3 region is CASSPGGRGPPFGSNQPQHF. The CDR3 nucleotides are TGTGCCAGCAGCCCGGGGGGGCGCGGACCTCCTTTTGGTAGCAATCAGCCCCAGCATTTT.

A single count supports this clone. The V call is TRBV9, the J call TRBJ2-7; possible D gene TRBD1, 6 bases. Trimming stripped 3 bases from V and 2 bases from J, with 15 bases between. The length of the CDR3 is 15 residues. Germline loops: CDR1 SGDLS, CDR2 YYNGEE. CDR3 sequence: CASSAKAQGTYEQYF. DNA for the CDR3: TGTGCCAGCAGCGCTAAAGCACAGGGTACCTACGAGCAGTACTTC.

This sequence joins TRBV6-5 and TRBJ2-5; TRBD1 aligns across 10 bases. V was pared by 6 bases and J by 5 bases, with 6 bases of the junction left unmatched. The V gene's germline CDR1 is MNHEY and CDR2 SVGAGI. The CDR3 has 14 amino acids. In DNA, the CDR3 is TGTGCCAGCAGCCCGACAGGGGGCGTCGAGACCCAGTACTTC. Translating gives CASSPTGGVETQYF.

This sequence joins TRBV5-1 and TRBJ2-5; D call uncertain. The CDR3 runs 15 residues. V lost 0 bases, J lost 0 bases, and 9 bases lay in between. Germline V CDR1 and CDR2: SGHRS, YFSETQ. Here the CDR3 DNA reads TGCGCCAGCAGCTTGGTGTCACCGGACCAAGAGACCCAGTACTTC. Amino acids: CASSLVSPDQETQYF. The variable domain in full, completed from reference TRBV5-1 and TRBJ2-5, reads KAGVTQTPRYLIKTRGQQVTLSCSPISGHRSVSWYQQTPGQGLQFLFEYFSETQRNKGNFPGRFSGRQFSNSRSEMNVSTLELGDSALYLCASSLVSPDQETQYFGPGTRLLVL.

The chain combines TRBV30 with TRBJ1-1; D may be TRBD1 (5 bases). CDR3 length: 9 residues. Germline values: CDR1 GTSNPN, CDR2 SVGIG (reference sequence). The V end lost 8 bases, the J end lost 8 bases, and 9 bases lay between the germline ends. The CDR3 reads CAQGAEAFF. CDR3 sequence (DNA): TGTGCCCAAGGGGCCGAAGCTTTCTTT.